This T cell receptor beta chain was documented in a study of blood T cell repertoires in COVID-19. The V end lost 9 bases, the J end lost 7 bases, and 22 bases lay between the germline ends. The CDR3 consists of 15 residues. The V gene's germline CDR1 is LNHDA and CDR2 SQIVND (reference sequence). Assay used: immunoSEQ multiplex PCR; TCRdb lists only in-frame clones, some missing. The table lists some 260,000 clones, roughly 85% of them singletons. The TCR sequence derives from a woman younger than 30 with acute or convalescent COVID-19. What was sequenced was peripheral blood. This sequence joins TRBV19 and TRBJ2-1, with D possibly matching TRBD1 (5 bases). CDR3 in amino acids: CASRTQGWMQNEQFF. As DNA, the CDR3 is TGTGCCAGCAGAACCCAGGGTTGGATGCAAAATGAGCAGTTCTTC.